Each of the 23 T cell receptor beta chains below was sequenced from the same sample in a study of long-term antiretroviral therapy in people with HIV. Survey-level immunoSEQ v3.0 assays were run. Some clones are missing from TCRdb's copy, which holds only in-frame ones; the method was immunoSEQ multiplex PCR. Counted here are around 19,000 clones, roughly 85% occurring once; the ten biggest clones make up about 10%. This sample comprised unsorted PBMCs, obtained around 2.4 years after starting antiretroviral therapy. These receptors originate from a man aged 35 to 55 with HIV.

The genes are TRBV28 and TRBJ2-1; 10 bases are shared with TRBD1. The CDR3 length is 15 residues. The J segment lost 3 bases and the V segment lost 7 bases, leaving 6 bases of the junction unmatched. In germline, CDR1 is MDHEN, CDR2 SYDVKM. The CDR3 DNA follows: TGTGCCAGCACCCTAGGGGACAGGGGCTACAATGAGCAGTTCTTC. It codes for CASTLGDRGYNEQFF. The variable domain in full, with the rest retrieved from reference TRBV28 and TRBJ2-1, is DVKVTQSSRYLVKRTGEKVFLECVQDMDHENMFWYRQDPGLGLRLIYFSYDVKMKEKGDIPEGYSVSREKKERFSLILESASTNQTSMYLCASTLGDRGYNEQFFGPGTRLTVL.

This sequence joins TRBV15 and TRBJ1-5; D remains unclear. This CDR3 contains 15 residues. Germline CDR1 and CDR2: LNHNV and YYDKDF (reference sequence). V was cut by 8 bases and J by 2 bases, with 16 bases left in between. The CDR3 DNA reads as TGTGCCACCCAAAACCAGGCCCCGGGCAATCAGCCCCAGCATTTT. This translates into CATQNQAPGNQPQHF.

The chain recombines TRBV5-1 with TRBJ2-2; D remains unclear. V was trimmed by 1 base and J by 0 bases, leaving 7 bases between them. Germline V gene data show CDR1 as SGHRS and CDR2 as YFSETQ. The CDR3 totals 15 residues. The CDR3 region has the DNA TGCGCCAGCAGCTTGTCTAGAACGAACACCGGGGAGCTGTTTTTT. Translating gives CASSLSRTNTGELFF.

The J gene is TRBJ2-3, the V gene TRBV7-9; 7 bases align to TRBD2. Germline CDR1 and CDR2: SEHNR and FQNEAQ (reference sequence). J was trimmed by 0 bases and V by 5 bases; bases with no gene match: 11. CDR3 length: 17 amino acids. Here the CDR3 reads CASSPTPTSTSTDTQYF. The CDR3 DNA is TGTGCCAGCAGCCCGACCCCGACTAGCACTAGCACAGATACGCAGTATTTT.

The V call is TRBV29-1, the J call TRBJ2-1; no clear D gene. Germline lookup yields CDR1 SQVTM and CDR2 ANQGSEA. This CDR3 contains 15 residues. V gave up 4 bases and J gave up 1 base, with 14 bases separating them. The CDR3 region is CSVARQSISYNEQFF. The CDR3 region has the DNA TGCAGCGTTGCCAGGCAGAGCATATCCTACAATGAGCAGTTCTTC.

This rearrangement joins TRBV4-1 to TRBJ2-4, with a weak D call TRBD2 (6 bases). Trimming took off 1 base at V and 0 bases at J, with 13 bases between the two ends. This CDR3 contains 17 residues. Per the germline V gene, CDR1 is MGHRA and CDR2 is YSYEKL. For the CDR3, the DNA is TGCGCCAGCAGCCAAGGCTGGGGAGGAGTAGCCAAAAACATTCAGTACTTC. This encodes CASSQGWGGVAKNIQYF.

The genes are TRBV11-3 and TRBJ1-4; a possible D gene is TRBD1 (6 bases). CDR1 and CDR2 from the germline V gene are SGHNT and YENEEA. Deletions cut 3 bases from V and 4 bases from J, with 9 bases between. This CDR3 spans 14 amino acids. The CDR3, as DNA: TGTGCCAGCAGCTTGGGGGCCTTTAATGAAAAACTGTTTTTT. Translating it yields CASSLGAFNEKLFF.

This chain uses TRBV6-5 with TRBJ1-1; D uncertain. Germline CDR1 and CDR2: MNHEY and SVGAGI. The CDR3 length is 13 residues. The V and J ends lost 6 bases and 1 base respectively, with 9 bases between them. This chain's CDR3 is CASSLAWNTEAFF. The CDR3 nucleotides are TGTGCCAGCAGCTTAGCGTGGAACACTGAAGCTTTCTTT.

The chain uses TRBV18 and TRBJ2-1; 8 bases agree with TRBD2. Germline CDR1 reads KGHSH; CDR2 reads LQKENI. The CDR3 has 15 amino acids. V shed 2 bases, J shed 8 bases, and the junction held 8 bases outside the gene matches. The CDR3, as DNA: TGTGCCAGCTCACCAAACATAGCGGGACCCCATGAGCAGTTCTTC. Its translation: CASSPNIAGPHEQFF.

The chain uses TRBV5-1 and TRBJ2-7; TRBD2 agrees at 10 bases. The CDR3 runs to 17 residues. J lost 0 bases, V lost 5 bases, and 11 bases had no gene match. The germline V gene has CDR1 SGHRS and CDR2 YFSETQ. DNA of the CDR3: TGCGCCAGCAGGCGGACTAGCGGAGGTGCCCGCTCCTACGAGCAGTACTTC. Amino acid sequence: CASRRTSGGARSYEQYF.

The V and J genes are TRBV18 and TRBJ2-3; D gene uncertain. Germline CDR1 KGHSH, CDR2 LQKENI. The CDR3 totals 13 residues. With 5 bases removed from V and 2 bases from J, the gap between germline ends came to 8 bases. The CDR3 DNA is TGTGCCAGCTCAACGGGCACCACAGATACGCAGTATTTT. Translating it yields CASSTGTTDTQYF.

This rearrangement joins TRBV10-3 to TRBJ2-3; 10 bases align to TRBD2. The CDR3 extends over 19 amino acids. V shed 0 bases and J 3 bases; nucleotides not matched to a gene: 12. Germline loops: CDR1 ENHRY, CDR2 SYGVKD. This CDR3 reads CAISESPSGSVGSTDTQYF. Here the CDR3 DNA reads TGTGCCATCAGTGAGTCTCCTAGCGGGAGCGTCGGTAGTACAGATACGCAGTATTTT.

The chain recombines TRBV6-1 with TRBJ2-5; 8 bases fit TRBD1. The CDR3 is made up of 13 amino acids. V gave up 7 bases and J gave up 5 bases; unmatched junction bases: 6. Germline V gives CDR1 MNHNS, CDR2 SASEGT. Here the CDR3 reads CASTLTGEETQYF. The CDR3 region has the DNA TGTGCCAGCACTTTGACAGGGGAGGAGACCCAGTACTTC.

The chain has TRBV4-1 and TRBJ2-7; D may be TRBD2 (5 bases). Germline CDR1 MGHRA, CDR2 YSYEKL. This CDR3 has 13 amino acids. Trimming removed 6 bases at V and 2 bases at J, with 11 bases between. CDR3: CASRGSGAYEQYF. The CDR3 DNA sequence: TGCGCCAGCAGGGGGAGCGGAGCCTACGAGCAGTACTTC.

This chain uses TRBV5-1 with TRBJ2-3; D is unclear. V was pared by 3 bases and J by 8 bases, with 13 bases between. CDR3 size: 13 residues. CDR1 is SGHRS and CDR2 is YFSETQ in the germline V gene. CDR3 nucleotide sequence: TGCGCCAGCAGCTGGAGCCCCGGAATTACGCAGTATTTT. Protein: CASSWSPGITQYF.

The CDR3 loop reads CASSLRQDSLYGYTF. CDR3 coding DNA: TGTGCCAGCAGTTTACGCCAGGACAGCCTCTATGGCTACACCTTC. The J gene is TRBJ1-2, the V gene TRBV28, with a weak D call TRBD1 (6 bases). V was shortened by 2 bases and J by 4 bases, with 14 bases between the two germline ends. From germline, CDR1 is MDHEN and CDR2 SYDVKM. This CDR3 comprises 15 residues.

This chain links TRBV2 with TRBJ1-4, with D perhaps TRBD1 (6 bases). The CDR3 has 15 residues. V lost 8 bases and J lost 3, with 16 bases in between. The germline V gene has CDR1 SNHLY and CDR2 FYNNEI. The CDR3 DNA follows: TGTGCCAGCGGGCGTAGGGGGTTTGCTAATGAAAAACTGTTTTTT. Residues: CASGRRGFANEKLFF.

This clone has only a few counts. The chain recombines TRBV4-3 with TRBJ2-7; D may be TRBD2 (5 bases). Germline CDR1 is LGHNA and CDR2 is YSLEER. The CDR3 contains 15 residues. Trimming shortened V by 1 base and J by 0 bases, and 10 bases separated the two germline ends. CDR3 sequence (DNA): TGCGCCAGCAGCCAAGGGACTGTCCGCTCCTACGAGCAGTACTTC. Its translation is CASSQGTVRSYEQYF.

The gene calls are TRBV19 and TRBJ2-7; D is undetermined. The germline V and J ends were trimmed by 5 bases and 4 bases, with 15 bases remaining between them. The germline V gene encodes CDR1 LNHDA and CDR2 SQIVND (reference sequence). This CDR3 contains 14 residues. The CDR3 sequence: CASSPSELGYEQYF. The CDR3 DNA is TGTGCCAGTAGTCCCTCCGAACTTGGATACGAGCAGTACTTC. Supplemented by reference TRBV19 and TRBJ2-7, the full variable domain reads DGGITQSPKYLFRKEGQNVTLSCEQNLNHDAMYWYRQDPGQGLRLIYYSQIVNDFQKGDIAEGYSVSREKKESFPLTVTSAQKNPTAFYLCASSPSELGYEQYFGPGTRLTVT.

In its sample, this clone was seen once. This sequence joins TRBV7-9 and TRBJ2-1; D is perhaps TRBD2 (7 bases). The germline V gene encodes CDR1 SEHNR and CDR2 FQNEAQ (reference sequence). The CDR3 consists of 16 residues. The germline V and J ends were trimmed by 1 base and 6 bases, with 16 bases remaining between them. The CDR3 coding sequence is TGTGCCAGCAGCTTAGTGGGTGGGGGGGGCTCCAATGAGCAGTTCTTC. Encoded protein: CASSLVGGGGSNEQFF.

The genes are TRBV29-1 and TRBJ2-7, with D possibly being TRBD2 (5 bases). The CDR3 is 12 residues long. Germline V gives CDR1 SQVTM, CDR2 ANQGSEA. V dropped 2 bases and J dropped 2 bases, with 7 bases sitting between them. The CDR3 spells CSVERGPYEQYF. CDR3 DNA: TGCAGCGTTGAACGAGGGCCCTACGAGCAGTACTTC.

The gene calls are TRBV7-9 and TRBJ1-1; D is uncertain. Looked up from germline, CDR1 is SEHNR and CDR2 is FQNEAQ (reference sequence). CDR3 length: 12 residues. V shed 5 bases and J shed 7 bases, with 11 bases lying between them. In nucleotides, the CDR3 is TGTGCCAGCAGCCACTCACTGAGTGAAGCTTTCTTT. Translation: CASSHSLSEAFF.

The J gene is TRBJ1-6, the V gene TRBV7-3; D call uncertain. The CDR3 sequence is 13 residues long. Trimming stripped 2 bases from V and 7 bases from J, with 6 bases between. In germline, CDR1 is SGHTA, CDR2 FQGTGA. The CDR3 DNA is TGTGCCAGCAGCTTATCTGCGAATTCACCCCTCCACTTT. It encodes CASSLSANSPLHF.